These T cell receptor beta chains were read from a single sample in a study of shared clonotypes between healthy human individuals. Measured with immunoSEQ multiplex PCR; TCRdb has only the in-frame clones, and not every one. The data contain 190,000 or so clones, 65% to 70% of them singletons. Material for sequencing was memory CD4+ T cells sorted from blood. These receptors were collected from a man between 25 and 39 years old in good health. Both conserved end residues are part of each CDR3. D genes are given only for firm matches. Expanded clones are given a class, and other clones once, few, many or no size at all.

>TRBV25-1|.|TRBJ2-2|.
CASSEQGFLTGELFF
TGTGCCAGCAGTGAACAGGGTTTTCTTACCGGGGAGCTGTTTTTT
>TRBV5-1|.|TRBJ2-3|TRBD2
CASSLVGTSSADTQYF
TGCGCCAGCAGCTTGGTGGGGACTAGCAGTGCAGATACGCAGTATTTT
>TRBV12-5|.|TRBJ2-1|TRBD2
CASGILRGVWNEQFF
TGTGCTAGTGGTATCCTCCGGGGGGTTTGGAATGAGCAGTTCTTC
>TRBV5-1|.|TRBJ2-3|.
CASREAGGLDTQYF
TGCGCCAGCAGGGAAGCGGGCGGGCTGGATACGCAGTATTTT
>TRBV2|many|TRBJ1-2|.
CASRTTGYGYTF
TGTGCCAGCAGAACCACAGGGTATGGCTACACCTTC
>TRBV7-7|.|TRBJ2-5|.
CASSSLGGAQETQYF
TGTGCTAGCAGTAGCCTAGGGGGGGCTCAAGAGACCCAGTACTTC
>TRBV7-9|.|TRBJ2-3|TRBD2
CATPPRAAGGEADTQYF
TGTGCCACTCCCCCAAGGGCAGCGGGAGGAGAAGCAGATACGCAGTATTTT
>TRBV19|.|TRBJ1-2|.
CASSINSPNYGYTF
TGTGCCAGTAGTATTAACAGTCCTAACTATGGCTACACCTTC
>TRBV28|.|TRBJ2-7|TRBD2
CASMRRGLSYEQYF
TGTGCCAGCATGCGAAGGGGACTATCTTACGAGCAGTACTTC
>TRBV10-3|.|TRBJ1-1|.
CATSGGSNTEAFF
TGTGCCACCTCGGGGGGCTCGAACACTGAAGCTTTCTTT
>TRBV7-3|.|TRBJ2-3|.
CASSPSRGDWAQYF
TGTGCCAGCAGCCCATCGAGAGGGGATTGGGCGCAGTATTTT
>TRBV5-4|.|TRBJ1-4|.
CASSLDVVGKLFF
TGTGCCAGCAGCTTGGACGTTGTAGGAAAACTGTTTTTT
>TRBV10-2|.|TRBJ2-3|.
CASREGASPTDTQYF
TGCGCCAGCAGAGAAGGGGCCAGTCCCACAGATACGCAGTATTTT
>TRBV5-1|.|TRBJ1-3|.
CASSILGGSGNTIYF
TGCGCCAGCAGCATACTGGGTGGCTCTGGAAACACCATATATTTT
>TRBV7-6|.|TRBJ2-1|.
CASSLAAGGDYNEQFF
TGTGCCAGCAGCTTAGCAGCAGGTGGGGATTACAATGAGCAGTTCTTC
>TRBV6-6|.|TRBJ2-1|.
CATSIWVDNEQFF
TGTGCCACCTCGATTTGGGTCGACAATGAGCAGTTCTTC
>TRBV11-1|.|TRBJ2-7|TRBD2
CASSFGLAGDYEQYF
TGTGCCAGCAGCTTTGGACTAGCGGGAGATTACGAGCAGTACTTC
>TRBV7-2|few|TRBJ2-5|.
CASWEGAASGETQYF
TGTGCCAGCTGGGAAGGGGCCGCAAGTGGAGAGACCCAGTACTTC
>TRBV6-5|.|TRBJ2-7|.
CASRKTPMVYEQYF
TGTGCCAGCAGAAAGACTCCCATGGTCTACGAGCAGTACTTC
>TRBV6-6|many|TRBJ2-5|TRBD1
CASSYPGTGEETQYF
TGTGCCAGCAGTTACCCCGGGACAGGGGAAGAGACCCAGTACTTC
>TRBV5-1|.|TRBJ2-5|TRBD2
CASSTGLAGQETQYF
TGCGCCAGCAGCACGGGACTAGCGGGCCAAGAGACCCAGTACTTC